The 20 T cell receptor beta chains below come from one sample, sequenced in a study of T cells in Graves' hyperthyroidism and ophthalmopathy (dated by TCRdb to between 2017 and 2020). Libraries were prepared through multiplex PCR. Sequencing used an Illumina HiSeq 2000. TCR beta CDR3 regions were amplified from RNA transcripts. The first round of RT-PCR for the TCR CDR3 was performed with the HTBI primer set and the Qiagen OneStep RT-PCR kit. TCRdb passed the public sequencing reads through fastp at Q25 and MiXCR, retaining productive beta sequences. Every entry covers one CDR3 protein and lists the most common genes and DNA from its rows. The sample table contains about 560,000 distinct CDR3 sequences; only one count was recorded for approximately 15% of them. Around 18% of the sample comes from the top ten. Sequencing was performed on blood. The receptors were sampled from a woman aged 18-30 years with Graves' hyperthyroidism.

Only a few counts were recorded for this clonotype. V gene TRBV19 combines with J gene TRBJ2-7; TRBD1 aligns across 9 bases. CDR1 and CDR2 (germline): LNHDA, SQIVND (reference sequence). The CDR3 totals 15 residues. Trimming took 5 bases from V and 6 from J; bases not matched to a gene: 11. The CDR3 nucleotides read TGTGCCAGTAGTCGGGACAGGGAGGGGTGGAGCGAGCAGTACTTC. Translating it yields CASSRDREGWSEQYF.

This clonotype has at least ten counts. The rearrangement uses TRBV28 and TRBJ2-5; 7 bases are shared with TRBD1. CDR3 size: 14 residues. Per the germline V gene, CDR1 is MDHEN and CDR2 is SYDVKM. Trimming removed 6 bases from V and 2 bases from J; junction bases left unmatched: 6. CDR3 nucleotides: TGTGCCAGCAGCCCTCGGGACAGACAAGAGACCCAGTACTTC. Translated, it gives CASSPRDRQETQYF.

This sequence joins TRBV29-1 and TRBJ1-2; D gene ambiguous. V was shortened by 5 bases and J by 4 bases, with 14 bases between the two germline ends. Germline V gives CDR1 SQVTM, CDR2 ANQGSEA. The CDR3 totals 13 residues. The CDR3 DNA reads TGCAGCGTTTGGGTAGGGAAGAGCTATGGCTACACCTTC. It specifies CSVWVGKSYGYTF.

This clonotype was picked up many times. This rearrangement joins TRBV2 to TRBJ2-7; perhaps TRBD2 as D (5 bases). Germline CDR1 and CDR2: SNHLY and FYNNEI. V lost 5 bases to trimming and J lost 1 base, with 18 bases between them. The CDR3 sequence is 16 residues long. For the CDR3, the DNA is TGTGCCAGCAGTCTTCATGGACTTGTGGTGTCCTACGAGCAGTACTTC. Translating gives CASSLHGLVVSYEQYF.

The rearrangement joins TRBV7-8 to TRBJ1-4, with a tentative D call TRBD1 (6 bases). Germline V gene lookup returns CDR1 SGHVS and CDR2 FQNEAQ. The CDR3 is 15 residues long. V lost 5 bases and J 5 bases, leaving 15 bases between the germline ends. CDR3 coding DNA: TGTGCCAGCAGCGTCACAGGGAGGGACAATGAAAAACTGTTTTTT. Amino acid sequence: CASSVTGRDNEKLFF.

V is TRBV28 and J is TRBJ1-5; TRBD1 aligns across 8 bases. This CDR3 is built from 15 residues. Germline loops: CDR1 MDHEN, CDR2 SYDVKM. Trimming at V came to 5 bases and at J to 6 bases, leaving 9 bases not matched to a gene. In nucleotides, the CDR3 is TGTGCCAGCAGTATGCGGACAGGGCGTTTTCAGCCCCAGCATTTT. Its translation: CASSMRTGRFQPQHF.

This clonotype appeared a few times. The CDR3 DNA is TGCGCCAGCAGCGGGGGATACACGAAGTACAATGAGCAGTTCTTC. Protein: CASSGGYTKYNEQFF. The gene calls are TRBV5-1 and TRBJ2-1; D assignment may be TRBD1 or TRBD2 (5 bases each). CDR1 and CDR2 from the germline V gene are SGHRS and YFSETQ. The CDR3 is made up of 15 amino acids. Trimming cost V 4 bases and J 4 bases, with 15 bases left between them.

This chain links TRBV7-9 with TRBJ1-2; unclear D gene. The CDR3 spans 13 residues. Deletions cut 3 bases from V and 8 bases from J, with 13 bases between. Germline lookup yields CDR1 SEHNR and CDR2 FQNEAQ (reference sequence). DNA for the CDR3: TGTGCCAGCAGCTTGACGGCGCCTGGGGGCTACACCTTC. This codes for CASSLTAPGGYTF.

There are many counts of this clonotype. The J gene is TRBJ2-5, the V gene TRBV7-2; a possible D gene is TRBD1 (5 bases). V gave up 3 bases and J gave up 5 bases, with 10 bases separating them. The length of the CDR3 is 13 residues. Germline V lookup: CDR1 SGHTA, CDR2 FQGNSA. The chain's CDR3 is CASSLDMAETQYF. CDR3 bases: TGTGCCAGCAGCTTGGACATGGCGGAGACCCAGTACTTC.

About this clonotype itself: One end of the junction varies from germline; a read error may be responsible. The chain recombines TRBV11-2 with TRBJ2-3, with 8 bases lining up with TRBD2. CDR3 length: 16 residues. CDR1 and CDR2 (germline): SGHAT, FQNNGV. CDR3 DNA sequence: TGTGCCAGCAGCGGGCTACTAGCGGTCTACGCAGATACGCACTATTTT. It translates to CASSGLLAVYADTHYF.

This clonotype was observed a handful of times. This chain connects TRBV5-1 to TRBJ1-2; 8 nucleotides line up with TRBD1. The CDR3 runs 15 residues. With V trimmed by 2 bases and J by 1 base, 4 bases remained unmatched. Per the germline V gene, CDR1 is SGHRS and CDR2 is YFSETQ. The CDR3 DNA is TGCGCCAGCAGCTTCACACAGGGGGATAACTATGGCTACACCTTC. Translating it yields CASSFTQGDNYGYTF.

This clonotype showed up many times. The chain links TRBV7-9 to TRBJ2-4, with 7 bases identical to TRBD2. J lost 6 bases, V lost 5 bases, and 4 bases had no gene match. Germline V gene sequence: CDR1 SEHNR, CDR2 FQNEAQ (reference sequence). This CDR3 is built from 13 residues. The CDR3 loop reads CASSQASGNIQYF. CDR3 nucleotide sequence: TGTGCCAGCAGCCAGGCTAGCGGAAACATTCAGTACTTC.

The V and J genes are TRBV2 and TRBJ2-6; no clear D gene. The germline gives CDR1 SNHLY, CDR2 FYNNEI. Trimming took off 8 bases at V and 0 bases at J, with 11 bases between the two ends. The CDR3 extends over 15 amino acids. The CDR3 nucleotides are TGTGCCAGCTTCGGTTGGCGCTCTGGGGCCAACGTCCTGACTTTC. Translated, it gives CASFGWRSGANVLTF.

The sample holds many counts of this clonotype. V is TRBV24-1 and J is TRBJ1-2; 12 nucleotides align to TRBD1. This CDR3 is 16 amino acids long. J lost 6 bases, V lost 4 bases, and 8 bases had no gene match. CDR1 and CDR2 from the germline V gene are KGHDR and SFDVKD. The DNA for the CDR3 is TGTGCCACCAGTGACCCGGGACAGGGGGCGGTCGATGGCTACACCTTC. Residues: CATSDPGQGAVDGYTF.

In its sample, this clonotype was seen a few times. The chain employs TRBV7-9 and TRBJ2-5, with TRBD1 identical over 7 bases. Germline CDR1 SEHNR, CDR2 FQNEAQ (reference sequence). The CDR3 totals 18 residues. V gave up 5 bases and J gave up 2 bases; unmatched junction bases: 17. The CDR3 region is CASSPSPTTGPRQETQYF. The CDR3 nucleotides are TGTGCCAGCAGCCCATCGCCCACGACAGGGCCGAGGCAAGAGACCCAGTACTTC.

This sequence joins TRBV7-2 and TRBJ2-7; possibly TRBD2 for D (5 bases). Trimming removed 1 base from V and 5 bases from J, with 12 bases in between. Germline CDR1 is SGHTA and CDR2 is FQGNSA. This CDR3 contains 14 residues. The CDR3 coding sequence is TGTGCCAGCAGCTTAGGGCGGGTGGCCCACGAGCAGTACTTC. Its protein product is CASSLGRVAHEQYF.

Details on this clonotype: Possible read error: a much larger clone is one base away. The chain uses TRBV7-8 and TRBJ2-1; 11 bases fit TRBD2. J lost 8 bases, V lost 10 bases, and 13 bases had no gene match. There are 15 residues in the CDR3. Germline V gene data show CDR1 as SGHVS and CDR2 as FQNEAQ. The CDR3 DNA reads TGTGCCAACAGGCCACCTAGCGGGGGGCTAGATGAGCAGTTCTTC. Its protein is CANRPPSGGLDEQFF.

The table lists this clonotype with a few counts. The rearrangement uses TRBV27 and TRBJ1-1; the D gene is possibly TRBD1 (6 bases). Germline V gives CDR1 MNHEY, CDR2 SMNVEV (reference sequence). The length of the CDR3 is 14 residues. Trimming took 4 bases from V and 3 from J, leaving 12 bases between them. CDR3 in amino acids: CASSSTGSYTEAFF. The CDR3 bases are TGTGCCAGCAGTTCGACAGGCTCCTACACTGAAGCTTTCTTT.

This clonotype has only a few counts. The rearrangement uses TRBV7-9 and TRBJ1-6; TRBD1 matches at 9 bases. CDR1 and CDR2 from the germline V gene are SEHNR and FQNEAQ (reference sequence). The J segment lost 7 bases and the V segment lost 4 bases, leaving 11 bases of the junction unmatched. This CDR3 spans 17 amino acids. The CDR3 sequence is CASSSTAQGANNSPLHF. CDR3 coding DNA: TGTGCCAGCAGCTCCACAGCACAGGGGGCGAACAATTCACCCCTCCACTTT.

This clonotype was counted ten times or more. The genes are TRBV7-9 and TRBJ2-1; 16 nucleotides agree with TRBD2. The germline V gene has CDR1 SEHNR and CDR2 FQNEAQ (reference sequence). J gave up 7 bases and V 4 bases, and 4 bases lay outside the gene matches. CDR3 length equals 16 residues. CDR3 loop: CASSWGLAGGKNEQFF. The CDR3 DNA sequence: TGTGCCAGCAGCTGGGGACTAGCGGGAGGGAAGAATGAGCAGTTCTTC. Variable domain in full (rest from reference TRBV7-9 and TRBJ2-1): DTGVSQNPRHKITKRGQNVTFRCDPISEHNRLYWYRQTLGQGPEFLTYFQNEAQLEKSRLLSDRFSAERPKGSFSTLEIQRTEQGDSAMYLCASSWGLAGGKNEQFFGPGTRLTVL.